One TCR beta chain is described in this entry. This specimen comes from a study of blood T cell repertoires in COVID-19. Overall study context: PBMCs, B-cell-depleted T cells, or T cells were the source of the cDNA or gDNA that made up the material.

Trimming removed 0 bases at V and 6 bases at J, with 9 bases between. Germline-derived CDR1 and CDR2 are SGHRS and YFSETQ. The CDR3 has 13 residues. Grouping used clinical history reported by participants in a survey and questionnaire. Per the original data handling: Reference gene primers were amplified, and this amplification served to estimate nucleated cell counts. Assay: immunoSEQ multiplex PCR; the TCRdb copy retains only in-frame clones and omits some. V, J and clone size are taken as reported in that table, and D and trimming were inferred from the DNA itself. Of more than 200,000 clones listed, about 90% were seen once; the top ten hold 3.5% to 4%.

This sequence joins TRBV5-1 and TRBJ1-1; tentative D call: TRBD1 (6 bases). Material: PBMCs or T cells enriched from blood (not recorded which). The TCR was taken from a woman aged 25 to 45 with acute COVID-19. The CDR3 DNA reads TGCGCCAGCAGCTTGGTCCAGGGGTCTGAAGCTTTCTTT. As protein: CASSLVQGSEAFF.